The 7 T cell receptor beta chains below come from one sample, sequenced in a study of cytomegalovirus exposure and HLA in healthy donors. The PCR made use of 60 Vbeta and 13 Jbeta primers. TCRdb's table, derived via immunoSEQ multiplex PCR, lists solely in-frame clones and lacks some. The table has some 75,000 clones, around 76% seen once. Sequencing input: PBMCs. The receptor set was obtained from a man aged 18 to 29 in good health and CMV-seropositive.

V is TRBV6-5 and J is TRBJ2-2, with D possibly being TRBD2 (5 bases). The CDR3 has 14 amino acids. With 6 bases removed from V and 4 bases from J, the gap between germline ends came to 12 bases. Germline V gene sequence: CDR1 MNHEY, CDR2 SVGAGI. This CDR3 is CASSLPEGTGELFF. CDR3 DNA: TGTGCCAGCAGCCTGCCTGAGGGCACCGGGGAGCTGTTTTTT.

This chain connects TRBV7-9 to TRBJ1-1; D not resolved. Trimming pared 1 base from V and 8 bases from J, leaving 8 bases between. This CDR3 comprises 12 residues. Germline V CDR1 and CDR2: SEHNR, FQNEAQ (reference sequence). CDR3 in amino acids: CASSLDPREAFF. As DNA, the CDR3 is TGTGCCAGCAGCTTAGATCCGCGGGAAGCTTTCTTT.

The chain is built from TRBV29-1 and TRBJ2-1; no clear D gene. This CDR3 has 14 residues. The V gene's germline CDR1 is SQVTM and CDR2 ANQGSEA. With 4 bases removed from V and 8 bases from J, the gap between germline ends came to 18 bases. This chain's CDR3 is CSVGNEYSSHEQFF. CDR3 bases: TGCAGCGTTGGTAACGAGTACTCCTCCCATGAGCAGTTCTTC.

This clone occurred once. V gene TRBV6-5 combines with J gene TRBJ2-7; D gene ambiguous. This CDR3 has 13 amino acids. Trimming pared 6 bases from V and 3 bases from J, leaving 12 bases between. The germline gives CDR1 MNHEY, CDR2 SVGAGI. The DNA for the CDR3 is TGTGCCAGCAGGGATGGCGGTTTCTACGAGCAGTACTTC. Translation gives CASRDGGFYEQYF.

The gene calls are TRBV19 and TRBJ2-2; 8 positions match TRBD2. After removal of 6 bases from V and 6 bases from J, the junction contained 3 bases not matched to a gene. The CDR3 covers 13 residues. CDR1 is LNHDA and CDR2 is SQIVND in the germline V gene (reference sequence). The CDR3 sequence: CASSDGGAGELFF. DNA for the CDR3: TGTGCCAGTAGCGACGGGGGGGCCGGGGAGCTGTTTTTT. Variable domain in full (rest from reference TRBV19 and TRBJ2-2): DGGITQSPKYLFRKEGQNVTLSCEQNLNHDAMYWYRQDPGQGLRLIYYSQIVNDFQKGDIAEGYSVSREKKESFPLTVTSAQKNPTAFYLCASSDGGAGELFFGEGSRLTVL.

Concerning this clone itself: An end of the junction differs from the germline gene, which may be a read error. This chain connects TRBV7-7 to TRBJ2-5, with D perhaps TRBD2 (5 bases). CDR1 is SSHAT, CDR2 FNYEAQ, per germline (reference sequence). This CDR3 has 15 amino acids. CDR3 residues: CASSLGLSSGETQYF. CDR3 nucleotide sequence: TGTGCTAGCAGCTTAGGTCTCTCCTCGGGGGAGACCCAGTACTTC.

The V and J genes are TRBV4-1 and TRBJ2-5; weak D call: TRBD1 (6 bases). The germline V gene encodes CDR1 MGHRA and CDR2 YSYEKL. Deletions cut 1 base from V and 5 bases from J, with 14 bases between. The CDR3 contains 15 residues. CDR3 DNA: TGCGCCAGCAGCCAAGTGGGGGCTGCTGAGGAGACCCAGTACTTC. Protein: CASSQVGAAEETQYF.